This T cell receptor (beta chain) was documented in a study of regulatory T cells in long-lasting Graves disease. Study observations and caveats: Relative to newly diagnosed Graves' patients, persistent ones had lower TCR diversity.

The time point denotes: persistent/refractory GD, antithyroid drugs over 5 years with positive TRAb. Extracted PBMC RNA gave rise to the TCR library. American Thyroid Association guidelines defined Graves' disease diagnosis. For TCR beta, libraries came from iRepertoire HTBI primers and Arm-PCR of CDR3 regions. TCRdb re-analysed the multiplex PCR reads in MiXCR, keeping a single row per CDR3 protein. There are over 450,000 distinct CDR3 sequences in the sample; 20% to 25% occur only once, and about 6.6% lies in the top ten. As regards this clonotype: Antigen specificity is unknown. An end of the junction differs from the germline gene, which may be a read error.

Germline values: CDR1 LNHDA, CDR2 SQIVND (reference sequence). The CDR3 sequence is 14 residues long. This chain links TRBV19 with TRBJ2-7; 11 bases are a match to TRBD2. The input for sequencing was peripheral blood mononuclear cells (PBMCs), taken when the disease was refractory, from a patient treated with antithyroid drugs. This sequence originates from a female donor with Graves disease. The CDR3 nucleotides are TGTGCCAGTAGTCCACTAGCGGGGGCCTACGAGCTGTACTTC. Protein: CASSPLAGAYELYF.